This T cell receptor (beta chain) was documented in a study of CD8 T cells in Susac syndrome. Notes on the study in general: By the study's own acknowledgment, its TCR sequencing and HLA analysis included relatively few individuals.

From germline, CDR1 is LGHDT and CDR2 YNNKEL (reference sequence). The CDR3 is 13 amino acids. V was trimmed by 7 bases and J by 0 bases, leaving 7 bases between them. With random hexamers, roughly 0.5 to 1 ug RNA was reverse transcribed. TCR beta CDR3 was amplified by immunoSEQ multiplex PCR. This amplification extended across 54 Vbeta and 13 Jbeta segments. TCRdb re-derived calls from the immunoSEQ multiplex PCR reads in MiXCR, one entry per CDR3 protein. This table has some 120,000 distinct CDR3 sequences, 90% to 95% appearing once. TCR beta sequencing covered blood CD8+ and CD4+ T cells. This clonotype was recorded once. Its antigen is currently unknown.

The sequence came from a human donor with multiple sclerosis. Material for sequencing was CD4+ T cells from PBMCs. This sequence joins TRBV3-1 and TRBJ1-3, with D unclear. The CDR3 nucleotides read TGTGCCAGCAACCCCGGCTCTGGAAACACCATATATTTT. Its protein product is CASNPGSGNTIYF. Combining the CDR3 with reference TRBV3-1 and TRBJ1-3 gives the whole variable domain DTAVSQTPKYLVTQMGNDKSIKCEQNLGHDTMYWYKQDSKKFLKIMFSYNNKELIINETVPNRFSPKSPDKAHLNLHINSLELGDSAVYFCASNPGSGNTIYFGEGSWLTVV.